These T cell receptor beta chains were read from a single sample in a study of CD8 T cells in Susac syndrome. MiXCR, run by TCRdb on the immunoSEQ multiplex PCR reads, gives a single entry per CDR3 protein. The sample gives hundreds of thousands of distinct CDR3 sequences, 92% of which show up once; approximately 0.13% is in the top ten. Sample: CD8+ T cells from PBMCs. These receptors were obtained from a human donor with multiple sclerosis. Both conserved end residues are part of each CDR3. A D gene is named only where the DNA matches it firmly. Clone size is shown for a subset of rows, as once, few, many or a class of expanded clone.

-	TRBV27	-	TRBJ2-3	CASSVMGTQRDTQYF	TGTGCCAGCAGTGTCATGGGGACTCAAAGAGATACGCAGTATTTT
-	TRBV7-8	-	TRBJ2-7	CASSSPDGPDSYEQYF	TGTGCCAGCAGCTCACCGGACGGACCGGACTCCTACGAGCAGTACTTC
once	TRBV30	-	TRBJ1-1	CAWSGPQRTEAFF	TGTGCCTGGAGTGGCCCACAGCGCACTGAAGCTTTCTTT
-	TRBV29-1	-	TRBJ2-1	CSVDIQGGNEQFF	TGCAGCGTTGATATACAGGGAGGCAATGAGCAGTTCTTC
-	TRBV9	TRBD2	TRBJ2-1	CASSHGGEGYNEQFF	TGTGCCAGCAGCCATGGCGGGGAGGGGTACAATGAGCAGTTCTTC
-	TRBV4-1	TRBD1	TRBJ2-7	CASSPQGVHDEQYF	TGCGCCAGCAGCCCACAGGGGGTTCATGACGAGCAGTACTTC
-	TRBV29-1	-	TRBJ1-2	CSVEDPAESNYGYTF	TGCAGCGTTGAAGATCCCGCGGAGAGTAACTATGGCTACACCTTC
-	TRBV27	TRBD1	TRBJ2-7	CASSPTDRGYEQYF	TGTGCCAGCAGTCCTACGGACAGGGGCTACGAGCAGTACTTC
-	TRBV18	-	TRBJ1-1	CASSPGRGLYEAFF	TGTGCCAGCTCACCAGGGAGGGGCCTCTATGAAGCTTTCTTT
once	TRBV5-3	-	TRBJ2-3	CARSSAELALRPHTDTQYF	TGTGCCAGAAGCTCAGCGGAACTAGCCCTAAGACCCCACACAGATACGCAGTATTTT
-	TRBV12-2	-	TRBJ2-3	CASRLAGSGSTDTQYF	TGTGCAAGTCGCTTAGCGGGGAGCGGGAGCACAGATACGCAGTATTTT
once	TRBV4-3	-	TRBJ2-2	CASSQDFQDTGELFF	TGCGCCAGCAGCCAAGATTTCCAGGACACCGGGGAGCTGTTTTTT
-	TRBV12-3/TRBV12-4	-	TRBJ1-1	CASSLGSVGTEAFF	TGTGCCAGCAGTTTAGGTTCCGTGGGAACTGAAGCTTTCTTT